Each of the 28 T cell receptor beta chains below was sequenced from the same sample in a study of technical replicates of blood from a few donors. Produced via immunoSEQ multiplex PCR; TCRdb's table is partial and in-frame only. Altogether 50,000 to 80,000 clones are present, approximately 90% being singletons, with the ten largest covering about 4.7%. Input material: PBMCs. The receptors were sampled from a human donor in good health. Some clones in this sample may be carry-over from other donors' samples.

The chain is built from TRBV18 and TRBJ1-2, with no clear D. V dropped 2 bases and J dropped 0 bases, with 10 bases sitting between them. CDR3 length: 15 residues. Looked up from germline, CDR1 is KGHSH and CDR2 is LQKENI. The CDR3 region has the DNA TGTGCCAGCTCACCAACAACCCCCGCTAACTATGGCTACACCTTC. As protein: CASSPTTPANYGYTF.

V usage is TRBV18 and J usage is TRBJ2-7; D gene ambiguous. CDR3 length equals 16 residues. Germline V gene sequence: CDR1 KGHSH, CDR2 LQKENI. Trimming shortened V by 3 bases and J by 1 base, and 16 bases separated the two germline ends. The DNA for the CDR3 is TGTGCCAGCTCACCCTTACCAGGCGCAAATTCCTACGAGCAGTACTTC. Translation gives CASSPLPGANSYEQYF.

This chain connects TRBV7-8 to TRBJ2-1; TRBD2 agrees at 9 bases. The CDR3 extends over 16 amino acids. CDR1 and CDR2 (germline): SGHVS, FQNEAQ. V shed 5 bases, J shed 7 bases, and the junction held 12 bases outside the gene matches. In DNA form, the CDR3 reads TGTGCCAGCAGCCGGATGGGGCTAGCGGGAATTAATGAGCAGTTCTTC. Translating gives CASSRMGLAGINEQFF. Full variable domain (rest looked up from reference TRBV7-8 and TRBJ2-1): GAGVSQSPRYKVAKRGQDVALRCDPISGHVSLFWYQQALGQGPEFLTYFQNEAQLDKSGLPSDRFFAERPEGSVSTLKIQRTQQEDSAVYLCASSRMGLAGINEQFFGPGTRLTVL.

The chain combines TRBV5-4 with TRBJ2-5, with D possibly TRBD1 on 6 matching bases. V lost 4 bases to trimming and J lost 2 bases, with 12 bases between them. The CDR3 extends over 14 amino acids. CDR1 is SGHNT and CDR2 is YYREEE in the germline V gene (reference sequence). CDR3 region: CASSLRTVQETQYF. CDR3 bases: TGTGCCAGCAGCCTAAGGACAGTTCAAGAGACCCAGTACTTC.

The rearrangement uses TRBV19 and TRBJ2-7; TRBD2 agrees at 8 bases. CDR3 length: 13 amino acids. V lost 7 bases and J lost 4; bases outside the gene matches: 6. In germline, CDR1 is LNHDA, CDR2 SQIVND (reference sequence). The CDR3 loop reads CASNKASGYEQYF. The CDR3 nucleotides are TGTGCCAGTAACAAGGCTAGCGGGTACGAGCAGTACTTC. Filled out from reference TRBV19 and TRBJ2-7, the complete variable domain reads DGGITQSPKYLFRKEGQNVTLSCEQNLNHDAMYWYRQDPGQGLRLIYYSQIVNDFQKGDIAEGYSVSREKKESFPLTVTSAQKNPTAFYLCASNKASGYEQYFGPGTRLTVT.

This clone occurred once. The rearrangement links TRBV9 to TRBJ2-5; TRBD2 aligns across 10 bases. The V segment lost 0 bases and the J segment 5 bases; nucleotides outside the gene matches: 4. Per the germline V gene, CDR1 is SGDLS and CDR2 is YYNGEE. The CDR3 is made up of 15 amino acids. In nucleotides, the CDR3 is TGTGCCAGCAGCGTAGGGCTAGCGGGGGTCGAGACCCAGTACTTC. Translating gives CASSVGLAGVETQYF.

The chain joins TRBV2 to TRBJ1-2; unclear D gene. Germline-derived CDR1 and CDR2 are SNHLY and FYNNEI. The CDR3 has 12 residues. V shed 7 bases and J shed 6 bases, with 12 bases lying between them. In nucleotides, the CDR3 is TGTGCCAGCACCCGGAGGATTGATGGCTACACCTTC. It yields the protein CASTRRIDGYTF.

The chain employs TRBV4-1 and TRBJ1-5; TRBD1 is a possible D gene (5 bases). Germline loops: CDR1 MGHRA, CDR2 YSYEKL. The ends were cut back, 4 bases at V and 1 base at J, with 11 bases in the middle. The CDR3 length is 15 residues. CDR3 in DNA: TGCGCCAGCAGCCCGGGGGTCTGGAGCAATCAGCCCCAGCATTTT. Translation: CASSPGVWSNQPQHF.

The chain recombines TRBV28 with TRBJ1-2, with D possibly being TRBD1 (5 bases). Germline CDR1 reads MDHEN; CDR2 reads SYDVKM. There are 13 residues in the CDR3. V was clipped by 6 bases and J by 1 base, with 9 bases between them. CDR3 sequence: CASRAGHNYGYTF. The CDR3 bases are TGTGCCAGCAGGGCAGGGCATAACTATGGCTACACCTTC.

The chain carries TRBV14 and TRBJ1-2, with 7 bases aligning to TRBD1. There are 15 residues in the CDR3. Germline CDR1 is SGHDN and CDR2 is FVKESK. Trimming cost V 1 base and J 4 bases; bases outside gene matches: 6. CDR3 nucleotides: TGTGCCAGCAGCCAAGGACAGGGTATGGGCTATGGCTACACCTTC. The encoded protein is CASSQGQGMGYGYTF.

The chain recombines TRBV2 with TRBJ2-1; the D is unclear. This CDR3 is built from 11 residues. The germline gives CDR1 SNHLY, CDR2 FYNNEI. Trimming pared 0 bases from V and 16 bases from J, leaving 10 bases between. For the CDR3, the DNA is TGTGCCAGCAGTGAAGCGCTTCCGAGATTCTTC. It encodes CASSEALPRFF.

The sample holds one count of this clone. This CDR3 reads CASSQAIDFNTEAFF. The DNA for the CDR3 is TGTGCCAGCAGCCAAGCCATCGACTTTAACACTGAAGCTTTCTTT. The J gene is TRBJ1-1, the V gene TRBV4-2; D ambiguous. This CDR3 comprises 15 residues. Trimming left V 1 base short and J 2 bases short, with 11 bases between. The germline V gene encodes CDR1 LGHNA and CDR2 YNFKEQ.

This rearrangement joins TRBV5-1 to TRBJ2-1; TRBD2 aligns across 7 bases. The germline gives CDR1 SGHRS, CDR2 YFSETQ. The CDR3 sequence is 14 residues long. V shed 4 bases and J 3 bases; nucleotides not matched to a gene: 4. The CDR3, as DNA: TGCGCCAGCAGCAGCGGGACCGTCTACAATGAGCAGTTCTTC. The encoded protein is CASSSGTVYNEQFF.

This clone showed up just once. This sequence joins TRBV4-3 and TRBJ1-2; D ambiguous. Germline CDR1 is LGHNA and CDR2 is YSLEER. The CDR3 contains 14 residues. Trimming took 0 bases from V and 4 from J, leaving 9 bases between them. The CDR3 loop is CASSQDALGYGYTF. In nucleotides, the CDR3 is TGCGCCAGCAGCCAAGATGCCCTCGGCTATGGCTACACCTTC.

The gene calls are TRBV6-4 and TRBJ2-2, with 8 bases matching TRBD2. Trimming at V came to 5 bases and at J to 2 bases, leaving 1 base not matched to a gene. Germline CDR1 and CDR2: MRHNA and SNTAGT. CDR3 size: 14 residues. The CDR3 nucleotides read TGTGCCAGCAGTACTAGCGGAAACACCGGGGAGCTGTTTTTT. It codes for CASSTSGNTGELFF.

This rearrangement joins TRBV7-2 to TRBJ2-3; D possibly corresponds to TRBD1 (6 bases). Per germline, CDR1 SGHTA and CDR2 FQGNSA. Deletions cut 5 bases from V and 6 bases from J, with 18 bases between. The CDR3 sequence is 15 residues long. The CDR3 DNA reads as TGTGCCAGCAGCCTTCAACAGGGTCTAGGCGATACGCAGTATTTT. This encodes CASSLQQGLGDTQYF.

This chain links TRBV27 with TRBJ1-2, with D unresolved. The CDR3 covers 14 residues. V was trimmed by 4 bases and J by 3 bases, leaving 12 bases between them. The germline V gene encodes CDR1 MNHEY and CDR2 SMNVEV (reference sequence). The CDR3 nucleotides are TGTGCCAGCAGTTATGCAAGGGAGGACTATGGCTACACCTTC. Its translation: CASSYAREDYGYTF.

This clone has a single count. The gene calls are TRBV5-4 and TRBJ1-1, with 8 nucleotides matching TRBD1. Germline values: CDR1 SGHNT, CDR2 YYREEE (reference sequence). The CDR3 is 17 amino acids. V trimming: 1 base; J trimming: 0 bases; junction bases outside the gene matches: 8. This CDR3 reads CASSLTGAGGLNTEAFF. The DNA for the CDR3 is TGTGCCAGCAGCTTGACGGGGGCAGGGGGCCTGAACACTGAAGCTTTCTTT.

The chain joins TRBV5-1 to TRBJ2-2; 7 nucleotides match TRBD1. V was pared by 7 bases and J by 6 bases, with 6 bases of the junction left unmatched. The CDR3 is 13 amino acids. Germline values: CDR1 SGHRS, CDR2 YFSETQ. CDR3 protein: CASYRGDAGELFF. CDR3 nucleotides: TGCGCCAGCTACAGGGGAGACGCCGGGGAGCTGTTTTTT.

The chain joins TRBV30 to TRBJ1-2; D unclear. From germline, CDR1 is GTSNPN and CDR2 SVGIG (reference sequence). The CDR3 covers 17 residues. Trimming stripped 5 bases from V and 5 bases from J, with 27 bases between. In DNA, the CDR3 is TGTGCCTGGTACCAAACCACCGCTTACCTTTTTGCGTATGGCTACACCTTC. This translates into CAWYQTTAYLFAYGYTF.

This chain uses TRBV7-8 with TRBJ1-2; 7 positions match TRBD1. CDR1 and CDR2 from the germline V gene are SGHVS and FQNEAQ. Trimming cost V 5 bases and J 4 bases; bases outside gene matches: 10. This CDR3 is 15 amino acids long. CDR3 loop: CASSPRDSRGYGYTF. As DNA, the CDR3 is TGTGCCAGCAGCCCTAGGGACAGTCGTGGCTATGGCTACACCTTC.

The chain is built from TRBV11-2 and TRBJ2-5; 7 bases are a match to TRBD2. V trimming: 5 bases; J trimming: 6 bases; junction bases outside the gene matches: 6. The CDR3 is made up of 13 amino acids. CDR1 and CDR2 from the germline V gene are SGHAT and FQNNGV. The CDR3 DNA reads TGTGCCAGCAGCCGGCAGGGAGGGCAGACCCAGTACTTC. Amino acids: CASSRQGGQTQYF.

This clone was counted many times. This chain connects TRBV9 to TRBJ1-2; 9 bases map to TRBD1. Trimming at V came to 4 bases and at J to 3 bases, leaving 7 bases not matched to a gene. Germline V gene sequence: CDR1 SGDLS, CDR2 YYNGEE. The CDR3 covers 15 residues. The CDR3 coding sequence is TGTGCCAGCAGCCCCCTGACAGGGGGGTACTATGGCTACACCTTC. It specifies CASSPLTGGYYGYTF.

A single count supports this clone. V usage is TRBV7-8 and J usage is TRBJ2-5; D is perhaps TRBD2 (6 bases). Per germline, CDR1 SGHVS and CDR2 FQNEAQ. This CDR3 has 16 residues. The V and J ends lost 1 base and 2 bases respectively, with 14 bases between them. CDR3 nucleotides: TGTGCCAGCAGCTTAGACCTCCGTGCGGGGCAAGAGACCCAGTACTTC. Translating gives CASSLDLRAGQETQYF.

The rearrangement uses TRBV9 and TRBJ2-1, with 8 positions matching TRBD1. The V gene's germline CDR1 is SGDLS and CDR2 YYNGEE. J gave up 2 bases and V 3 bases, and 4 bases lay outside the gene matches. CDR3 size: 15 residues. The CDR3 is CASSATGDTYNEQFF. The CDR3 coding sequence is TGTGCCAGCAGCGCGACAGGGGATACCTACAATGAGCAGTTCTTC.

The chain employs TRBV5-6 and TRBJ2-1, with D possibly TRBD2 on 6 matching bases. The germline V and J ends were trimmed by 3 bases and 7 bases, with 17 bases remaining between them. The CDR3 has 15 residues. From germline, CDR1 is SGHDT and CDR2 YYEEEE. As DNA, the CDR3 is TGTGCCAGCAGCTGGCTCATGGGACTTGGGAATGAGCAGTTCTTC. It yields the protein CASSWLMGLGNEQFF.

The chain carries TRBV27 and TRBJ2-3, with D unclear. CDR3 length equals 13 residues. In germline, CDR1 is MNHEY, CDR2 SMNVEV (reference sequence). The ends were cut back, 6 bases at V and 2 bases at J, with 9 bases in the middle. The CDR3 protein is CASRQTNTDTQYF. CDR3 coding DNA: TGTGCCAGCAGGCAGACAAACACAGATACGCAGTATTTT.

This clone has just one count. J is TRBJ1-2 and V is TRBV4-3, with D tentatively TRBD1 (6 bases). CDR3 length: 14 amino acids. Trimming pared 0 bases from V and 4 bases from J, leaving 9 bases between. The germline gives CDR1 LGHNA, CDR2 YSLEER. The CDR3 DNA sequence: TGCGCCAGCAGCCAAGAAACAGGGTCCTATGGCTACACCTTC. Translated: CASSQETGSYGYTF.